This T cell receptor (beta chain) was documented in a study of shared clonotypes between healthy human individuals. General study findings and limits: A handful of donors showed sharing of 4.5% to 6% of naive CD4 clonotypes.

Here immunoSEQ multiplex PCR was the method, and the copy in TCRdb shows in-frame clones only, minus some. The sample consists of approximately 1,000,000 clones, 70% to 80% of them appearing once. For this clone: Its antigen is still unknown.

Trimming removed 2 bases from V and 0 bases from J, with 11 bases in between. Germline V gene data show CDR1 as SGHTA and CDR2 as FQGNSA. This CDR3 spans 16 amino acids. J is TRBJ1-3 and V is TRBV7-2, with D unclear. The clonotype was recovered from a man aged 18 to 30 in good health. Some clones in this sample may be carry-over from other donors' samples. The sample comprised memory CD4+ T cells from PBMCs. The subset was: CD45RA-negative fraction. Here the CDR3 DNA reads TGTGCCAGCAGCTTAAGAAGTAGCAGCTCTGGAAACACCATATATTTT. Translating gives CASSLRSSSSGNTIYF.